This record covers a single T cell receptor beta chain. Source study methods: By means of reference gene primer amplification, nucleated cell counts were estimated. Sequencing used immunoSEQ multiplex PCR; TCRdb keeps in-frame clones, though not all of them. That table gives V, J and clone size, and the DNA gave D and trimming. Altogether about 58,000 clones are present, 75% to 90% being singletons, with the ten largest covering roughly 8.8%. The record originates from a study of blood T cell repertoires in COVID-19. Study-level information: Acute and convalescent COVID-19 specimens originated in the United States, Italy and Spain. PBMCs, B-cell-depleted T cells, or T cells were the source of the cDNA or gDNA that made up the material.

V dropped 2 bases and J dropped 7 bases, with 12 bases sitting between them. Germline V gene sequence: CDR1 MNHEY, CDR2 SMNVEV (reference sequence). This CDR3 comprises 15 residues. Specimen: peripheral blood. This sequence was found in a woman aged 70-85 years with active COVID-19. The rearrangement joins TRBV27 to TRBJ1-6, with D unresolved. CDR3 bases: TGTGCCAGCAGTTTAGGAGGCAGCCGCAATTCACCCCTCCACTTT. Its protein is CASSLGGSRNSPLHF.